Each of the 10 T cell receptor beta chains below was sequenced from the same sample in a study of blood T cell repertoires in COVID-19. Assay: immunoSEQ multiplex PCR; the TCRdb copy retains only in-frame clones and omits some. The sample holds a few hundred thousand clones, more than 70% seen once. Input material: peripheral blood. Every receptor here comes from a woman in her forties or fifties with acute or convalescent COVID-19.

The CDR3 spells CASSEGLAGDGEQFF. The DNA for the CDR3 is TGTGCCAGCAGTGAGGGACTAGCGGGAGACGGTGAGCAGTTCTTC. J is TRBJ2-1 and V is TRBV27; TRBD2 matches at 14 bases. CDR1 is MNHEY and CDR2 is SMNVEV in the germline V gene (reference sequence). The CDR3 is 15 residues long. V was clipped by 5 bases and J by 9 bases; unmatched bases: 6.

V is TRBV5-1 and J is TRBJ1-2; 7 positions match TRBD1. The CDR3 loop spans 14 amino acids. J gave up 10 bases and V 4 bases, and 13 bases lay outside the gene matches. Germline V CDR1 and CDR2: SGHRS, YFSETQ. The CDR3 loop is CASSQETGREPYTF. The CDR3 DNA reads TGCGCCAGCAGCCAGGAGACAGGGCGGGAACCCTACACCTTC.

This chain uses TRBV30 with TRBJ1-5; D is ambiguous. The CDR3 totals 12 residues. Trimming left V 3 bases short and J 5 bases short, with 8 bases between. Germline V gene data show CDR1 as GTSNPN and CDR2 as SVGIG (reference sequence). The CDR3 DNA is TGTGCCTGGAGCTGGGGAGATCAGCCCCAGCATTTT. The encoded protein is CAWSWGDQPQHF.

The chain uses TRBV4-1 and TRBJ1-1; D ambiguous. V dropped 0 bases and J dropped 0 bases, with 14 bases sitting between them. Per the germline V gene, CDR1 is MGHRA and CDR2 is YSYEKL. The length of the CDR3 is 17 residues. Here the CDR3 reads CASSQDQATAMNTEAFF. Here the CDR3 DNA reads TGCGCCAGCAGCCAAGATCAAGCGACGGCCATGAACACTGAAGCTTTCTTT.

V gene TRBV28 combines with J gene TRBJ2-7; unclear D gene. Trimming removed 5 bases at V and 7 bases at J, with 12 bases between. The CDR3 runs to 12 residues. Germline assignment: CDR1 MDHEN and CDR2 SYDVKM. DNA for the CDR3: TGTGCCAGCAGTGTCTACGATTGGGAGCAGTACTTC. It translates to CASSVYDWEQYF.

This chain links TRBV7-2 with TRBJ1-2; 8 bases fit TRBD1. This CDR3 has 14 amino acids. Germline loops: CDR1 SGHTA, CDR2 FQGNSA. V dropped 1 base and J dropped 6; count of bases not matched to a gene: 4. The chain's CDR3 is CASSLGAGGNGYTF. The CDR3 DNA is TGTGCCAGCAGCTTAGGGGCAGGGGGCAATGGCTACACCTTC.

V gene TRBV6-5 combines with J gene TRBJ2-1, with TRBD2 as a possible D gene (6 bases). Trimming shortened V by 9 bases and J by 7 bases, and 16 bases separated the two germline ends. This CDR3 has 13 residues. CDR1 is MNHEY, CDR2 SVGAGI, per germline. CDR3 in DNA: TGTGCCAGTCTCCGGGGGTACGCAAATGAGCAGTTCTTC. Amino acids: CASLRGYANEQFF.

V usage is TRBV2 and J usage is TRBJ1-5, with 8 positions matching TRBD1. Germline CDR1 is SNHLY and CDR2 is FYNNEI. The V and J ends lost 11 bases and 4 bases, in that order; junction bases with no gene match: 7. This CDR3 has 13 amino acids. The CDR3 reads CAGGQDRNQPQHF. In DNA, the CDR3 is TGTGCCGGGGGACAGGATCGAAATCAGCCCCAGCATTTT.

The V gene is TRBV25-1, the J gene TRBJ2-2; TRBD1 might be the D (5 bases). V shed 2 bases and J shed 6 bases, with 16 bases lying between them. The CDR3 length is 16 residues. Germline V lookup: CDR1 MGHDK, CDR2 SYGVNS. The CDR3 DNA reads TGTGCCAGCAGTGAACCCGGTCAGGGTCCACCCGGGGAGCTGTTTTTT. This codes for CASSEPGQGPPGELFF.

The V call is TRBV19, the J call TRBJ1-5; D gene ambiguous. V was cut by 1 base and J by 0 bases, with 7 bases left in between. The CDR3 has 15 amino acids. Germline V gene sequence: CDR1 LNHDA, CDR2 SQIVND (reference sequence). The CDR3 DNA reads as TGTGCCAGTAGTATAGGGGCAGGTAGCAATCAGCCCCAGCATTTT. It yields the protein CASSIGAGSNQPQHF.